This T cell receptor (beta chain) was identified during a study of beta chain features in type 1 diabetes. CDR1 and CDR2 (germline): SNHLY, FYNNEI. CDR3 length: 15 amino acids. General study findings and limits: VDJ junctions from patients with type 1 diabetes contained fewer insertions and more deletions. In all four CD4+ subsets, TCRB CDR3 length was significantly, moderately reduced in type 1 diabetes.

This clone was picked up many times. Its antigen is not identified. The junction shows a germline mismatch at one end, possibly a read error. Expressed TCRB transcripts were sequenced, since all the RNA that had been isolated was reverse transcribed. Profiling relied on immunoSEQ multiplex PCR, and the TCRdb table lists in-frame clones only, not all of them. Altogether under 300,000 clones are present, 27% being singletons, with the ten largest covering roughly 4.1%. Source material: central memory CD4+ T cells from blood. This clonotype was obtained from a man aged 30 to 39 in good health. The rearrangement joins TRBV2 to TRBJ2-7; 7 bases map to TRBD1. The CDR3, as DNA: TGTGCCGGCAGTACGACAGGGAGCAGCTCCTACGAGCAGTACTTC. This sequence encodes CAGSTTGSSSYEQYF. Combining the CDR3 with reference TRBV2 and TRBJ2-7 gives the whole variable domain EPEVTQTPSHQVTQMGQEVILRCVPISNHLYFYWYRQILGQKVEFLVSFYNNEISEKSEIFDDQFSVERPDGSNFTLKIRSTKLEDSAMYFCAGSTTGSSSYEQYFGPGTRLTVT.